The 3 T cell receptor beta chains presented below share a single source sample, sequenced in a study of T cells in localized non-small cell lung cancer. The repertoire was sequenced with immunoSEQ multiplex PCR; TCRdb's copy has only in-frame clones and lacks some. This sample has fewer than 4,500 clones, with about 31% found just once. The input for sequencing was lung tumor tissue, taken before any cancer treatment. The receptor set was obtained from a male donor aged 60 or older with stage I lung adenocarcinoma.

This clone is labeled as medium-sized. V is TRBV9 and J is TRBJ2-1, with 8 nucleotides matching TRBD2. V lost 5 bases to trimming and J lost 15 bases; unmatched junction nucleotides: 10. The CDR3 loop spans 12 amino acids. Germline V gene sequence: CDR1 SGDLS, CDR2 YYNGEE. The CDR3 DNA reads TGTGCCAGCAGTGAAGTAGGACTAGCAGCGTTCTTC. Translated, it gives CASSEVGLAAFF.

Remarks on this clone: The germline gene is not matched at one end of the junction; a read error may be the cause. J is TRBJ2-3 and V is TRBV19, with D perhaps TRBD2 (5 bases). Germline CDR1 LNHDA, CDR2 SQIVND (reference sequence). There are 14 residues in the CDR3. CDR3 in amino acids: CATSLEGSTDTQYF. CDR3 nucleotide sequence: TGTGCCACTAGTCTAGAGGGAAGCACAGATACGCAGTATTTT.

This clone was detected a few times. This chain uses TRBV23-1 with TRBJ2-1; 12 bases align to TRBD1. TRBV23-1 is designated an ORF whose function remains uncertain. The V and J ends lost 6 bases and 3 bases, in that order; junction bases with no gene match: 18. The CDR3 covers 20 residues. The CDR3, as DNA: TGCGCCAGCAGCCACGTCCCGGGACAGGGGGCTCCGGGACTCTACAATGAGCAGTTCTTC. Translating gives CASSHVPGQGAPGLYNEQFF.